What follows are 9 T cell receptor beta chains derived from one specimen sequenced in a study of blood T cell repertoires in COVID-19. The assay was immunoSEQ multiplex PCR, and TCRdb's table has in-frame clones only and misses some. The sample holds about 150,000 clones, about nine tenths seen once. The sequencing sample was made of PBMCs or T cells enriched from blood (not recorded which). These receptors were taken from a woman aged 40 to 50 who had been exposed to COVID-19.

The chain joins TRBV4-3 to TRBJ2-3; the match to TRBD2 covers 7 bases. Germline trimming cut 1 base from V and 5 bases from J; bases unmatched to any gene: 9. From germline, CDR1 is LGHNA and CDR2 YSLEER. The CDR3 contains 16 residues. CDR3 residues: CASSQAPSGVIDTQYF. CDR3 DNA sequence: TGCGCCAGCAGCCAAGCTCCTAGCGGAGTCATAGATACGCAGTATTTT.

The chain joins TRBV10-3 to TRBJ2-3, with D hard to call. CDR1 ENHRY and CDR2 SYGVKD come from the germline V gene. Deletions cut 3 bases from V and 2 bases from J, with 3 bases between. The CDR3 is 12 amino acids. CDR3 region: CAISDYTDTQYF. CDR3 nucleotide sequence: TGTGCCATCAGTGACTACACAGATACGCAGTATTTT.

V and J are TRBV12-3 or TRBV12-4 and TRBJ2-1; tentatively, D is TRBD1 (6 bases). Trimming removed 3 bases at V and 8 bases at J, with 11 bases between. This CDR3 region has 13 residues. CDR3 in amino acids: CASSFPGVDEQFF. Here the CDR3 DNA reads TGTGCCAGCAGTTTCCCAGGGGTCGATGAGCAGTTCTTC.

This sequence joins TRBV28 and TRBJ1-1; D unclear. Germline CDR1 MDHEN, CDR2 SYDVKM. The length of the CDR3 is 17 residues. Between the trimmed V and J ends, which lost 3 bases and 5 bases, there was a span of 22 bases. CDR3 protein: CASSFYVWPRRRTEAFF. The CDR3 DNA is TGTGCCAGCAGTTTTTATGTATGGCCGAGACGGAGAACTGAAGCTTTCTTT.

This sequence joins TRBV24-1 and TRBJ2-2; 7 bases line up with TRBD1. The CDR3 is 16 residues long. V dropped 9 bases and J dropped 7; count of bases not matched to a gene: 16. Germline V gene lookup returns CDR1 KGHDR and CDR2 SFDVKD. The CDR3 sequence is CATSTTTGKDFGELFF. CDR3 nucleotide sequence: TGTGCCACCTCAACCACGACAGGGAAAGACTTCGGGGAGCTGTTTTTT.

The rearrangement joins TRBV12-5 to TRBJ1-2, with TRBD1 matching 7 bases. The CDR3 sequence is 16 residues long. The germline V gene encodes CDR1 LGHNT and CDR2 FRNRAP. J lost 2 bases, V lost 3 bases, and 9 bases had no gene match. CDR3 nucleotide sequence: TGTGCTAGTGGTTTCCCCTCAATGACAGGGAACTATGGCTACACCTTC. Translation gives CASGFPSMTGNYGYTF. Full variable domain (outside the CDR3, taken from reference TRBV12-5 and TRBJ1-2): DARVTQTPRHKVTEMGQEVTMRCQPILGHNTVFWYRQTMMQGLELLAYFRNRAPLDDSGMPKDRFSAEMPDATLATLKIQPSEPRDSAVYFCASGFPSMTGNYGYTFGSGTRLTVV.

The chain is built from TRBV12-3 or TRBV12-4 and TRBJ2-3; TRBD2 matches 7 bases. The CDR3 is 13 amino acids. V shed 7 bases, J shed 5 bases, and the junction held 6 bases outside the gene matches. The CDR3 loop reads CASKRGGVDTQYF. CDR3 sequence (DNA): TGTGCCAGCAAACGGGGAGGGGTAGATACGCAGTATTTT.

This chain links TRBV5-5 with TRBJ2-2; 13 bases align to TRBD2. After removal of 3 bases from V and 5 bases from J, the junction contained 4 bases not matched to a gene. CDR1 and CDR2 from the germline V gene are SGHKS and YYEKEE (reference sequence). This CDR3 contains 16 residues. CDR3 sequence (DNA): TGTGCCAGCAGCTCCACTAGCGGGGGGGCGACCGGGGAGCTGTTTTTT. Encoded protein: CASSSTSGGATGELFF.

The V and J genes are TRBV11-2 and TRBJ2-7, with TRBD1 matching over 12 bases. V gave up 5 bases and J gave up 6 bases; unmatched junction bases: 5. The CDR3 is 14 residues long. Per germline, CDR1 SGHAT and CDR2 FQNNGV. In DNA form, the CDR3 reads TGTGCCAGCAGCGCCGGGACAGGGGGCTTCGAGCAGTACTTC. It translates to CASSAGTGGFEQYF.